This TCR beta chain comes out of a study of Ad26.COV2.S vaccination and SARS-CoV-2 variants. Sequenced by immunoSEQ multiplex PCR; TCRdb stores in-frame clones only, minus some. Of 300,000 to 400,000 clones listed, about 87% are singletons. Deletions cut 2 bases from V and 7 bases from J, with 14 bases between. Germline CDR1 and CDR2: MNHEY and SVGAGI. The CDR3 runs 14 residues. Treatment reported: 19 received Ad26.COV2.S at low or high dose, single or two shots; 5 received placebo; per-sample allocation not given. The samples were gathered on day 63 after the first injection of vaccine or placebo. Sequenced here: peripheral blood, sampled in a trial of Ad26.COV2.S vaccine versus placebo. The J gene is TRBJ1-2, the V gene TRBV6-5, with D tentatively TRBD1 (6 bases). The clonotype was recovered from a person between 18 and 60 years old who received the Ad26.COV2.S COVID-19 vaccine or a placebo. The CDR3 loop is CASSYRQGISGYTF. The CDR3 region has the DNA TGTGCCAGCAGTTACCGCCAGGGGATTAGTGGCTACACCTTC.